Below, one T cell receptor (beta chain) is given with its context. The data belong to a study of regulatory T cells in long-lasting Graves disease. Trimming took off 4 bases at V and 3 bases at J, with 10 bases between the two ends. Germline V gene sequence: CDR1 MNHEY, CDR2 SVGEGT. The CDR3 loop spans 13 amino acids. The time point here: persistent/refractory GD, antithyroid drugs over 5 years with positive TRAb. PBMC RNA was the source of the TCR library. Sequencing libraries for TCR beta were prepared with iRepertoire HTBI primers and Arm-PCR of CDR3 regions. MiXCR was run by TCRdb on the multiplex PCR reads, yielding one entry per CDR3 protein. Seen here are about 660,000 distinct CDR3 sequences, around 30% observed once, and the top ten hold under 55%.

The receptor was derived from a female donor with Graves disease. The J gene is TRBJ2-7, the V gene TRBV6-2 or TRBV6-3; D gene ambiguous. Source: peripheral blood mononuclear cells (PBMCs), taken when the disease was refractory, from a patient treated with antithyroid drugs. CDR3 residues: CASSFPYSYEQYF. CDR3 DNA sequence: TGTGCCAGCAGTTTCCCCTACAGCTACGAGCAGTACTTC.